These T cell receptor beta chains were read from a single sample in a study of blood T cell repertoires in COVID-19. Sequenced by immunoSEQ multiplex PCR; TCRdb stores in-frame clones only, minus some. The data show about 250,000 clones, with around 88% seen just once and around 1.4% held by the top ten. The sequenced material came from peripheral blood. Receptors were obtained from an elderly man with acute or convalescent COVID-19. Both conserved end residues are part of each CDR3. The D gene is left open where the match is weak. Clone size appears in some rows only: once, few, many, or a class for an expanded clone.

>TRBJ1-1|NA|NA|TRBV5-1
CASNLGENTEAFF
TGCGCCAGCAACTTAGGGGAGAACACTGAAGCTTTCTTT
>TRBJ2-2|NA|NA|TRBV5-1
CASSLFTGNTGELFF
TGCGCCAGCAGCTTGTTCACAGGAAACACCGGGGAGCTGTTTTTT
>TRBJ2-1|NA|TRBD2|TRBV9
CASSTRTTSGTPKNNEQFF
TGTGCCAGCAGCACCAGAACGACTAGCGGGACCCCTAAGAATAATGAGCAGTTCTTC
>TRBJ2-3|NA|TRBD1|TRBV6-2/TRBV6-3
CASSSRGQGAEDTQYF
TGTGCCAGCAGTTCCCGGGGACAGGGGGCGGAAGATACGCAGTATTTT
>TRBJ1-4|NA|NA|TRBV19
CASQDRGGGEKLFF
TGTGCCAGTCAGGATCGGGGGGGAGGTGAAAAACTGTTTTTT
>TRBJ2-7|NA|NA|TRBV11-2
CASSLDPSGEQYF
TGTGCCAGCAGCTTAGATCCCTCGGGCGAGCAGTACTTC
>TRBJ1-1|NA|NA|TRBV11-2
CASSPGGAGNTEAFF
TGTGCCAGCAGCCCGGGAGGGGCGGGGAACACTGAAGCTTTCTTT
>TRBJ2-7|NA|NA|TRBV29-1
CSVEGDSYEQYF
TGCAGCGTTGAAGGAGACAGCTACGAGCAGTACTTC
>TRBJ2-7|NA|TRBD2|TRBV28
CATETSRLYEQYF
TGTGCCACTGAGACTAGCCGACTATACGAGCAGTACTTC
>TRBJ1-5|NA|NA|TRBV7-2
CASSLQESNQPQHF
TGTGCCAGCAGCTTACAGGAATCCAATCAGCCCCAGCATTTT
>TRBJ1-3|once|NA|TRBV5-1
CASSLAGQGGNTIYF
TGCGCCAGCAGCTTGGCCGGGCAGGGCGGAAACACCATATATTTT
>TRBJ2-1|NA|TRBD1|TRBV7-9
CASSLFVGQGVDEQFF
TGTGCCAGCAGCTTATTCGTAGGACAGGGGGTTGATGAGCAGTTCTTC